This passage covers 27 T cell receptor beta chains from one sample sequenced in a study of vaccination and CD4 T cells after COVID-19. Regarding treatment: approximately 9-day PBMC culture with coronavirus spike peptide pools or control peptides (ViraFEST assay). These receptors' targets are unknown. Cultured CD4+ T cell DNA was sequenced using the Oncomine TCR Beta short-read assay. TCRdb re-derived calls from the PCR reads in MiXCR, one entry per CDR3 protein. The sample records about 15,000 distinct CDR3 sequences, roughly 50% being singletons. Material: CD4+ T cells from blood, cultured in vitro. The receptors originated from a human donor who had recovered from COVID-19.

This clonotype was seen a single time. The CDR3 DNA follows: TGTGCCAGCAGTCCCGCAGACACAGGGGGGGAGAGAGATACGCAGTATTTT. The encoded protein is CASSPADTGGERDTQYF. The chain uses TRBV28 and TRBJ2-3; tentatively, D is TRBD1 (8 bases). V lost 5 bases and J 5 bases, leaving 23 bases between the germline ends. The CDR3 has 17 amino acids. In germline, CDR1 is MDHEN, CDR2 SYDVKM. Looking up the rest from reference TRBV28 and TRBJ2-3 gives the full variable domain: DVKVTQSSRYLVKRTGEKVFLECVQDMDHENMFWYRQDPGLGLRLIYFSYDVKMKEKGDIPEGYSVSREKKERFSLILESASTNQTSMYLCASSPADTGGERDTQYFGPGTRLTVL.

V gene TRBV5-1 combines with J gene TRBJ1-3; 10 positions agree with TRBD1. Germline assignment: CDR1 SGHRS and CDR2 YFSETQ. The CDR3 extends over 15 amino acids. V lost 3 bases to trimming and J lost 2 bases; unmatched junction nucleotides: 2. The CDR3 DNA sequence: TGCGCCAGCAGCTGGGGGACAGGGGCTGGAAACACCATATATTTT. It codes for CASSWGTGAGNTIYF.

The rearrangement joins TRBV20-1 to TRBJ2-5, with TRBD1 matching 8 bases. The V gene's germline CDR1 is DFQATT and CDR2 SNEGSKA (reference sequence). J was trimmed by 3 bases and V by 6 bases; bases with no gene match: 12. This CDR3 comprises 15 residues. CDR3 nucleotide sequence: TGCAGTGCCCCTCTTGCCCCACAGGGGGAAGAGACCCAGTACTTC. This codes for CSAPLAPQGEETQYF.

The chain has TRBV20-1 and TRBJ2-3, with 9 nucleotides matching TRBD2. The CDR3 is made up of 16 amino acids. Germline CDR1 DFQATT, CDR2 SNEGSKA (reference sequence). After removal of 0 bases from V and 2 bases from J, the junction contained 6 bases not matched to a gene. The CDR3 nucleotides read TGCAGTGCTAGAGATTTTCTAGCGGGGAACACAGATACGCAGTATTTT. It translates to CSARDFLAGNTDTQYF.

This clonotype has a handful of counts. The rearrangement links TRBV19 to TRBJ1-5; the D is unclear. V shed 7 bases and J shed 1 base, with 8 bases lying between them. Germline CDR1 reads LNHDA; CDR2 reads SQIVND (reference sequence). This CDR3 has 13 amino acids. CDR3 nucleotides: TGTGCCAGTAATATCAGAAGCAATCAGCCCCAGCATTTT. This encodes CASNIRSNQPQHF.

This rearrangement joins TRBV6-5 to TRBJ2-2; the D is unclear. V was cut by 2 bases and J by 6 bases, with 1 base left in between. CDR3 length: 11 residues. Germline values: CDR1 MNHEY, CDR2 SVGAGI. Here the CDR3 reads CASSYAGELFF. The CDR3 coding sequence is TGTGCCAGCAGTTACGCCGGGGAGCTGTTTTTT.

CDR3 nucleotides: TGTGCCAGCAGCTTGGCAATGGACAGGGAATCGGGCTACACCTTC. As protein: CASSLAMDRESGYTF. This rearrangement joins TRBV5-5 to TRBJ1-2; TRBD1 matches at 8 bases. Germline-derived CDR1 and CDR2 are SGHKS and YYEKEE (reference sequence). The V and J ends lost 0 bases and 8 bases, in that order; junction bases with no gene match: 9. The CDR3 runs to 15 residues.

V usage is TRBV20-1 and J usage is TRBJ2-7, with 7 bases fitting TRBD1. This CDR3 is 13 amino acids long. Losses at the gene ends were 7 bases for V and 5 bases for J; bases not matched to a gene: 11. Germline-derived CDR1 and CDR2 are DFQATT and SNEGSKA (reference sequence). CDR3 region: CSGRPGTVNEQYF. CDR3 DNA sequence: TGCAGTGGCCGACCGGGGACAGTCAACGAGCAGTACTTC.

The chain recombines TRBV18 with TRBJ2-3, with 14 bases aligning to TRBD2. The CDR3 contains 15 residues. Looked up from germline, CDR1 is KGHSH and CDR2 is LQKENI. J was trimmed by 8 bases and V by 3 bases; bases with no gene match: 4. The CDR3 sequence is CASSPGLAGDITQYF. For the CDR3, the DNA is TGTGCCAGCTCACCGGGACTAGCGGGAGACATTACGCAGTATTTT.

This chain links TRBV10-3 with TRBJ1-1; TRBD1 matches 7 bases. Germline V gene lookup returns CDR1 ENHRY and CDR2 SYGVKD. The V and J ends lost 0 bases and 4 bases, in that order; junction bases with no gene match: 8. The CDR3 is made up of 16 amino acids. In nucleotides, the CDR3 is TGTGCCATCAGTGAGTCAAGACAGGGAGGGATCACTGAAGCTTTCTTT. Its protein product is CAISESRQGGITEAFF.

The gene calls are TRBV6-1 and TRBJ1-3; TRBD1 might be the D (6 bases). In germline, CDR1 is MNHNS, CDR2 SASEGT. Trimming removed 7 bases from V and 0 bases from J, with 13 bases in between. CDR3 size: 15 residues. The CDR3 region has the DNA TGTGCCAGCACTGATACAGGGAGCTCTGGAAACACCATATATTTT. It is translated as CASTDTGSSGNTIYF.

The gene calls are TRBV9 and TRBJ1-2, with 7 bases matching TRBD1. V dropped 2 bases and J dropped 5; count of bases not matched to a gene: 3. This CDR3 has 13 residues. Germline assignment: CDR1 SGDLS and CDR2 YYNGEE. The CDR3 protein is CASSVSTGYGYTF. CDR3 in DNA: TGTGCCAGCAGCGTTTCGACAGGGTATGGCTACACCTTC.

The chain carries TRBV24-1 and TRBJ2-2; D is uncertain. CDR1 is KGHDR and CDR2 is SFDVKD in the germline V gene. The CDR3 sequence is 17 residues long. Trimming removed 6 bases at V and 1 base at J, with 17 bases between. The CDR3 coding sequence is TGTGCCACCAGTCGACGGACCGGGTCCCAGAACACCGGGGAGCTGTTTTTT. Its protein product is CATSRRTGSQNTGELFF.

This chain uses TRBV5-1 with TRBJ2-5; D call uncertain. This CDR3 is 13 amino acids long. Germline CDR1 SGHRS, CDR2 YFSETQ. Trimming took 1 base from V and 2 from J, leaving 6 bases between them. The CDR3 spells CASSLNVQETQYF. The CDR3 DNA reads TGCGCCAGCAGCTTGAACGTTCAAGAGACCCAGTACTTC.

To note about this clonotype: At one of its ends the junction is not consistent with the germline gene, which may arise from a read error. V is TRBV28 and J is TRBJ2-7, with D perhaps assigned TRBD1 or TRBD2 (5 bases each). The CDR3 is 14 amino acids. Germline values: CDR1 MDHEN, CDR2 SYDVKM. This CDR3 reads CASSLTIGTLSLLF. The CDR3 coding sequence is TGTGCCAGCAGTTTAACTATCGGGACGTTAAGCTTACTCTTC.

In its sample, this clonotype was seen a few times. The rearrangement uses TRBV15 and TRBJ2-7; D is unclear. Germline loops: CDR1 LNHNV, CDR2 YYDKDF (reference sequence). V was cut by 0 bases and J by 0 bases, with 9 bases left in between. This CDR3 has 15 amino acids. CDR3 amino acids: CATSREADPSYEQYF. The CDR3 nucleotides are TGTGCCACCAGCAGAGAGGCAGATCCCTCCTACGAGCAGTACTTC.

DNA for the CDR3: TGCAGTGCTAGAGATCCCGCGGGGGTGGCTACAGATACGCAGTATTTT. Amino acid sequence: CSARDPAGVATDTQYF. The chain carries TRBV20-1 and TRBJ2-3; 7 nucleotides line up with TRBD2. Germline V gives CDR1 DFQATT, CDR2 SNEGSKA (reference sequence). CDR3 length equals 16 residues. The junction had 9 bases not matched to a gene; V was cut back by 0 bases and J by 3 bases.

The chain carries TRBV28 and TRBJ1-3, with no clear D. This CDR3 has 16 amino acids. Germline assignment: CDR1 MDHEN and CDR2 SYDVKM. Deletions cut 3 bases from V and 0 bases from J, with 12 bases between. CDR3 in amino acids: CASSLGWQSSGNTIYF. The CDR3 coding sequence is TGTGCCAGCAGTTTGGGATGGCAAAGCTCTGGAAACACCATATATTTT.

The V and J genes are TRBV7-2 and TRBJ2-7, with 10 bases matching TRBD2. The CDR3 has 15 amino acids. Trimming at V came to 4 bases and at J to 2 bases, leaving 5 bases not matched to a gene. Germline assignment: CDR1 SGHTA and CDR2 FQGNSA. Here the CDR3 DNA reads TGTGCCAGCAGCTCTGGACTAGCGGCAGCCTACGAGCAGTACTTC. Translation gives CASSSGLAAAYEQYF.

The DNA of the CDR3 is TGTGCCAGCTCAGGACAGGGTGGCCACGAGCAGTACTTC. Translation gives CASSGQGGHEQYF. J is TRBJ2-7 and V is TRBV18; 8 nucleotides match TRBD1. The V gene's germline CDR1 is KGHSH and CDR2 LQKENI. The CDR3 runs to 13 residues. V dropped 5 bases and J dropped 5; count of bases not matched to a gene: 5.

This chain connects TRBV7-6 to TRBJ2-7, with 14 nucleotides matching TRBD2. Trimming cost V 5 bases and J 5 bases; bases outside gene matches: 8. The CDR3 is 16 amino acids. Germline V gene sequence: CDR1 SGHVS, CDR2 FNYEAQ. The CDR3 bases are TGTGCCAGCAGCCCTCGGACTAGCGGGGGGATCCACGAGCAGTACTTC. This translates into CASSPRTSGGIHEQYF.

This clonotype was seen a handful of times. The CDR3 DNA follows: TGTGCCAGCAGTGATCCGTCCGGAGGGACACGGGAGACCCAGTACTTC. Protein product: CASSDPSGGTRETQYF. This rearrangement joins TRBV6-1 to TRBJ2-5; the D call may be TRBD1 or TRBD2 (6 bases each). This CDR3 spans 16 amino acids. V dropped 3 bases and J dropped 5 bases, with 19 bases sitting between them. Per the germline V gene, CDR1 is MNHNS and CDR2 is SASEGT.

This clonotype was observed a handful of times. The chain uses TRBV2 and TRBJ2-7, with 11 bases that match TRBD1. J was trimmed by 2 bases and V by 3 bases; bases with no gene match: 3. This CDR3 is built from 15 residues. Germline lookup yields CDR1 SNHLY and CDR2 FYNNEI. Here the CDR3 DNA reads TGTGCCAGCAGTGAGTCGGACAGGGGGCCCTACGAGCAGTACTTC. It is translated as CASSESDRGPYEQYF.

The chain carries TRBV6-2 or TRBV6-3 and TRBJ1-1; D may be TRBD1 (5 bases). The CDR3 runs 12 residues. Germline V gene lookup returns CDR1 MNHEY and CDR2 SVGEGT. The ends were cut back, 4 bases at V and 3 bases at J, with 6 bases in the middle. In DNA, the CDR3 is TGTGCCAGCAGTTGGGGGTACACTGAAGCTTTCTTT. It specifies CASSWGYTEAFF.

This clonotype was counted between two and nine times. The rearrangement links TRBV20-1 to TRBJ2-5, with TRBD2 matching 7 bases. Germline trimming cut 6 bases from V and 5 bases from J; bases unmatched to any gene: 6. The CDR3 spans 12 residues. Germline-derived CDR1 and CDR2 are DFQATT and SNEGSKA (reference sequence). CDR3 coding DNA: TGCAGTGCACCCAGCGGGGCGGAGACCCAGTACTTC. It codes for CSAPSGAETQYF.

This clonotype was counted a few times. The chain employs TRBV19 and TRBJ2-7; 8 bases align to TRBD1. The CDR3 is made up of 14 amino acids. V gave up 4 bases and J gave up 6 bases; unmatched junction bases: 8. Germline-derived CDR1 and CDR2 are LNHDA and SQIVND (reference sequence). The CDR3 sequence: CASSNRDRYSEQYF. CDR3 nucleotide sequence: TGTGCCAGTAGTAACCGGGACAGGTATAGCGAGCAGTACTTC.

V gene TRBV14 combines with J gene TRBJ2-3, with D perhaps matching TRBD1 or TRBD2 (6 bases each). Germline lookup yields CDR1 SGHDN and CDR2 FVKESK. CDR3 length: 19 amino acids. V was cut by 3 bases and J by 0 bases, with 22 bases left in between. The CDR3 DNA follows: TGTGCCAGCAGCCAGGGGTTGGAGGGGGTCCGACTTAGCACAGATACGCAGTATTTT. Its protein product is CASSQGLEGVRLSTDTQYF.